This passage covers 3 T cell receptor beta chains from one sample sequenced in a study of CD8 T cells in Susac syndrome. Random hexamers served to reverse transcribe roughly 0.5 to 1 ug RNA. TCRdb re-derived calls from the immunoSEQ multiplex PCR reads in MiXCR, one entry per CDR3 protein. The sample holds roughly 50,000 distinct CDR3 sequences, 93% seen once. The sample was CD8+ T cells from PBMCs. All receptors derive from a human donor in good health.

The chain joins TRBV5-1 to TRBJ2-3; D assignment may be TRBD1 or TRBD2 (5 bases each). The ends were cut back, 0 bases at V and 4 bases at J, with 12 bases in the middle. Germline V gene lookup returns CDR1 SGHRS and CDR2 YFSETQ. The CDR3 has 15 residues. CDR3 loop: CASSLGGDHADTQYF. CDR3 nucleotides: TGCGCCAGCAGCTTGGGTGGGGACCACGCAGATACGCAGTATTTT.

The chain joins TRBV7-9 to TRBJ2-2, with 7 bases identical to TRBD2. The V and J ends lost 5 bases and 9 bases, in that order; junction bases with no gene match: 21. This CDR3 spans 18 amino acids. The germline gives CDR1 SEHNR, CDR2 FQNEAQ (reference sequence). The CDR3 loop is CASSADTGTTVRGRELFF. The CDR3 region has the DNA TGTGCCAGCAGCGCAGACACGGGGACTACCGTCAGAGGGCGGGAGCTGTTTTTT.

V and J are TRBV6-6 and TRBJ2-7; TRBD1 might be the D (5 bases). The germline V gene encodes CDR1 MNHNY and CDR2 SVGAGI (reference sequence). The V gene lost 3 bases and the J gene lost 5 bases, with 8 bases spanning the gap. This CDR3 spans 12 amino acids. The CDR3 DNA is TGTGCCAGCAGTTATACAGGACACGAGCAGTACTTC. This sequence encodes CASSYTGHEQYF.